This TCR beta chain is drawn from a study of beta chain features in type 1 diabetes. Whole-study results and caveats: Individuals with type 1 diabetes displayed fewer insertions and more deletions at VDJ junctions.

Expressed TCRB transcripts were sequenced because the isolated RNA had all been reverse transcribed beforehand. Here immunoSEQ multiplex PCR was the method, and the copy in TCRdb shows in-frame clones only, minus some. This sample has 300,000 or so clones, with 8% found just once. The CDR3 runs 16 residues. Germline V lookup: CDR1 MNHNS, CDR2 SASEGT. About this clone itself: Its antigen is still unknown. An end of the junction does not agree with germline; a read error may underlie this.

The sequenced sample was central memory CD4+ T cells from blood. The chain joins TRBV6-1 to TRBJ2-3, with D perhaps TRBD2 (6 bases). This clonotype was sampled from a young woman in good health. CDR3 sequence: CAISELAVTSTDTQYF. The CDR3 bases are TGTGCCATCAGTGAACTAGCCGTCACTAGCACAGATACGCAGTATTTT.